The sequence of this T cell receptor (beta chain) was determined in a study of T cells after yellow fever vaccination. One entry per CDR3 protein, called by TCRdb with MiXCR from the 5' RACE reads. Altogether some 600,000 distinct CDR3 sequences are present, around an eighth being singletons, with the ten largest covering under 15%. This clonotype has a handful of counts. CDR3 length: 13 amino acids. V dropped 5 bases and J dropped 6 bases, with 14 bases sitting between them. Germline V gene lookup returns CDR1 SGHTA and CDR2 FQGNSA. The sample was PBMCs, taken on the day of the yellow fever booster vaccination. This sequence originates from a man aged 25 to 40 who received the YFV17D yellow fever vaccine. This sequence joins TRBV7-2 and TRBJ2-7; TRBD1 or TRBD2 may be the D gene (7 bases each). The CDR3 here is CASSGGDRIEQYF. For the CDR3, the DNA is TGTGCCAGCAGCGGGGGGGACAGAATCGAGCAGTACTTC.